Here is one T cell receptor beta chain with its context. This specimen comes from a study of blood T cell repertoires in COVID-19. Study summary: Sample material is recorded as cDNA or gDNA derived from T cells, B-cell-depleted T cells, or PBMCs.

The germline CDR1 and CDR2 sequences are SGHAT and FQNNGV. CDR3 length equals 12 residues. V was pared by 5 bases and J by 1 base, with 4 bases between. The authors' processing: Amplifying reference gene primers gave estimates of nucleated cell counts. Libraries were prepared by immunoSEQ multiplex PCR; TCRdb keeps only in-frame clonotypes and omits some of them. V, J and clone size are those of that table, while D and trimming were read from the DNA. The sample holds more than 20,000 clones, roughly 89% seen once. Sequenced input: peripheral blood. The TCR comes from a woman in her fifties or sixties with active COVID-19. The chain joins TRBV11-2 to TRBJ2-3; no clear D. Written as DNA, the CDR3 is TGTGCCAGCAGCCTACGCACAGATACGCAGTATTTT. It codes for CASSLRTDTQYF.